The entry that follows covers one T cell receptor (beta chain) sequence. Measured with immunoSEQ multiplex PCR; TCRdb has only the in-frame clones, and not every one. The sample contains tens of thousands of clones, 94% of which appear only once. This entry belongs to a study of T cell changes during pregnancy in multiple sclerosis. The CDR3 is 14 amino acids. V was pared by 0 bases and J by 6 bases, with 10 bases between. The V gene's germline CDR1 is SEHNR and CDR2 FQNEAQ (reference sequence). The receptor's source is a female donor in good health, enrolled as a control in a pregnancy study. V is TRBV7-9 and J is TRBJ2-3, with D possibly TRBD2 on 6 matching bases. The source material was peripheral blood, sampled after pregnancy. The CDR3 protein is CASSLAGGLDTQYF. DNA of the CDR3: TGTGCCAGCAGCTTAGCAGGAGGGTTGGATACGCAGTATTTT.